This T cell receptor (beta chain) originates from a study of blood T cell repertoires in COVID-19. Study information: The samples span acute and convalescent COVID-19 from the United States, Italy and Spain.

The CDR3 totals 16 residues. CDR1 is KGHSH, CDR2 LQKENI, per germline. V was clipped by 3 bases and J by 2 bases; unmatched bases: 4. The Seattle site enrolled patients during active infection and followed them longitudinally. Authors' methods: Reference gene primers were amplified, and this amplification served to estimate nucleated cell counts. Sequencing was performed with immunoSEQ multiplex PCR; in TCRdb, only in-frame clones are kept and a portion is missing. The DNA was the basis for D and trimming; V, J and clone size are from that table. This table has 150,000 to 200,000 clones, roughly 80% appearing once. This clone appeared a few times. The sample has other DNA sequences that encode this CDR3 too.

The TCR was taken from a woman aged 80 or older with COVID-19, enrolled during active disease. Sequences were obtained from peripheral blood. This chain links TRBV18 with TRBJ1-5; 10 bases agree with TRBD1. In nucleotides, the CDR3 is TGTGCCAGCTCACCTAGCGGGACAGGGGGCAATCAGCCCCAGCATTTT. As protein: CASSPSGTGGNQPQHF.